This T cell receptor beta chain is drawn from a study of OX40 agonist ivuxolimab in advanced cancers. Trimming left V 0 bases short and J 1 base short, with 4 bases between. Germline-derived CDR1 and CDR2 are KGHSH and LQKENI. The CDR3 sequence is 14 residues long. Findings of the study overall: The study did not work out the antigen specificity of the expanded peripheral T cells.

Method: immunoSEQ multiplex PCR; TCRdb's copy keeps in-frame clones and lacks some. The top ten clones hold around 1.1% of a sample with 70,000 to 95,000 clones, around four fifths of them seen once. Anyone with autoimmune disease history or systemic immunosuppression was excluded. This clone was seen a handful of times. Its matching antigen is unknown. The sequence came from an adult with an advanced solid tumor such as melanoma, head and neck, liver or kidney cancer. The sequences come from CD4+ or CD8+ T cells sorted from blood, collected in a trial of the OX40 agonist ivuxolimab. This chain uses TRBV18 with TRBJ1-5; D not certain. This CDR3 reads CASSPPASNQPQHF. As DNA, the CDR3 is TGTGCCAGCTCACCACCGGCCAGCAATCAGCCCCAGCATTTT.